These 3 T cell receptor beta chains share one sample of origin, sequenced in a study of cytomegalovirus exposure and HLA in healthy donors. PCR was performed using 60 Vbeta and 13 Jbeta primers. Method: immunoSEQ multiplex PCR; TCRdb's copy keeps in-frame clones and lacks some. Altogether some 120,000 clones are present, 81% being singletons, with the ten largest covering approximately 4%. Sequencing was done on a sample of PBMCs. These TCRs come from a man aged 18-30 years in good health and CMV-seropositive.

V gene TRBV4-1 combines with J gene TRBJ2-5, with 10 nucleotides matching TRBD2. From germline, CDR1 is MGHRA and CDR2 YSYEKL. The CDR3 length is 20 residues. V shed 1 base and J 2 bases; nucleotides not matched to a gene: 16. CDR3: CASSQVRSGGFFGQQETQYF. In DNA form, the CDR3 reads TGCGCCAGCAGCCAAGTACGTAGCGGGGGGTTTTTTGGTCAACAAGAGACCCAGTACTTC.

The chain combines TRBV6-1 with TRBJ1-2; 8 nucleotides agree with TRBD1. The CDR3 extends over 13 amino acids. Germline values: CDR1 MNHNS, CDR2 SASEGT. J lost 7 bases, V lost 6 bases, and 7 bases had no gene match. The CDR3, as DNA: TGTGCCAGCAGAGGACAGGGTCGGGGTGGCTACACCTTC. Amino acid sequence: CASRGQGRGGYTF.

The chain joins TRBV14 to TRBJ2-5; unclear D gene. Germline V gene sequence: CDR1 SGHDN, CDR2 FVKESK. The CDR3 covers 14 residues. Trimming left V 1 base short and J 1 base short, with 7 bases between. CDR3 in DNA: TGTGCCAGCAGCCAAGGGCCCAGCCAAGAGACCCAGTACTTC. It codes for CASSQGPSQETQYF.